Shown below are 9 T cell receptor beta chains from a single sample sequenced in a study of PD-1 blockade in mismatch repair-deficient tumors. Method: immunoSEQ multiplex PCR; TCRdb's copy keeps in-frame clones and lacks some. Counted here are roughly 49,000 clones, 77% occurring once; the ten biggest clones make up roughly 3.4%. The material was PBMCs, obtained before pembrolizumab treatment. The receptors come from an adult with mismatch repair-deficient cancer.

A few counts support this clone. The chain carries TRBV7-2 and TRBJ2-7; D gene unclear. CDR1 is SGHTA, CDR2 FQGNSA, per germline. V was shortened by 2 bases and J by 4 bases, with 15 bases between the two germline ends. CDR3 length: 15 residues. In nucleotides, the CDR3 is TGTGCCAGCAGCTTAACCTCGGCGGCGTCTTACGAGCAGTACTTC. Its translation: CASSLTSAASYEQYF.

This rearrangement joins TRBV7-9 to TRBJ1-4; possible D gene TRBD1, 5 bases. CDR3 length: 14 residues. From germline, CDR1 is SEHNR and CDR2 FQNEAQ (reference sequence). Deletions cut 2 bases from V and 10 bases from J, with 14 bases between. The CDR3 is CASSLWDPQGKLFF. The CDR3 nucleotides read TGTGCCAGCAGCTTATGGGATCCTCAGGGAAAACTGTTTTTT. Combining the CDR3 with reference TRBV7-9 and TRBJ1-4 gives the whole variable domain DTGVSQNPRHKITKRGQNVTFRCDPISEHNRLYWYRQTLGQGPEFLTYFQNEAQLEKSRLLSDRFSAERPKGSFSTLEIQRTEQGDSAMYLCASSLWDPQGKLFFGSGTQLSVL.

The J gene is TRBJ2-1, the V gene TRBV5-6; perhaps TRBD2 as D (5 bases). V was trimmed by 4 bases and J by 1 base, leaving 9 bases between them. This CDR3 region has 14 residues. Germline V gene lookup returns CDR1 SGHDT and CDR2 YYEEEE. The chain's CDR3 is CASSLSGSYNEQFF. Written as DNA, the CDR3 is TGTGCCAGCAGCCTGTCGGGATCCTACAATGAGCAGTTCTTC.

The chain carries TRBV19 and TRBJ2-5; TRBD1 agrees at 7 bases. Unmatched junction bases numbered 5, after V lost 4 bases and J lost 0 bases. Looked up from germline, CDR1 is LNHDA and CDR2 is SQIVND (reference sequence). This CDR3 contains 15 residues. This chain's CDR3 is CASSTGTAYQETQYF. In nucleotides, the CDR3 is TGTGCCAGTAGTACCGGGACAGCGTACCAAGAGACCCAGTACTTC.

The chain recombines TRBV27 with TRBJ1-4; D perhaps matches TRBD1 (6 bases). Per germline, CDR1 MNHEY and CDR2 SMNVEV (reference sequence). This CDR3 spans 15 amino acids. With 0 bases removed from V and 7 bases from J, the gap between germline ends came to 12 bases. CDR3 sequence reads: CASSLSPGGGEKLFF. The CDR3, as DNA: TGTGCCAGCAGTTTATCACCGGGGGGCGGTGAAAAACTGTTTTTT.

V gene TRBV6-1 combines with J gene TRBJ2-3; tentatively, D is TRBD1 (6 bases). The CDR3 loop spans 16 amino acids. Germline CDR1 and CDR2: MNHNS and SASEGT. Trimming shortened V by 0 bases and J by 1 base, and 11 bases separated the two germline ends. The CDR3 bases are TGTGCCAGCAGTGAAGCTGGGGCAGGGGGCACAGATACGCAGTATTTT. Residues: CASSEAGAGGTDTQYF.

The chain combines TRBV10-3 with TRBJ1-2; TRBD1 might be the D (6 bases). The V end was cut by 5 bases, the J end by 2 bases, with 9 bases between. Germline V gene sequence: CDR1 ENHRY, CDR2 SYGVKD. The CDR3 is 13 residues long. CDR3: CAISQDRNYGYTF. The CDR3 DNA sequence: TGTGCCATCAGTCAGGACAGAAACTATGGCTACACCTTC.

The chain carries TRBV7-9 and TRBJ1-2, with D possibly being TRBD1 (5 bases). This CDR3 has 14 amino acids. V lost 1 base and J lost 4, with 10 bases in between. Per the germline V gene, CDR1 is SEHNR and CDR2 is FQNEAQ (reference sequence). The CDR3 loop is CASSLGDGFYGYTF. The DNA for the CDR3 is TGTGCCAGCAGCTTAGGGGACGGCTTCTATGGCTACACCTTC.

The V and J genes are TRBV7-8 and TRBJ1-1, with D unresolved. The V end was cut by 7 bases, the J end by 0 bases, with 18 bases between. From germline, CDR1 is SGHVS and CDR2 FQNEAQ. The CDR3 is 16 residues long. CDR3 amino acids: CASKKREEGVNTEAFF. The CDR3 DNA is TGTGCCAGCAAAAAGAGGGAAGAAGGTGTGAACACTGAAGCTTTCTTT.